One and the same sample provided the 30 T cell receptor beta chains below, sequenced in a study of Graves' ophthalmopathy and Graves' hyperthyroidism. Researchers took RNA transcripts and amplified TCR beta CDR3 regions from them. In the first round, RT-PCR was carried out with HTBI primers, and a multiplex PCR formed the second round. MiXCR was run by TCRdb on the multiplex PCR reads, yielding one entry per CDR3 protein. The sample lists hundreds of thousands of distinct CDR3 sequences, over 40% seen once, with more than 2.5% in the top ten. The source material was peripheral blood. The receptors were sampled from an adult man with Graves' ophthalmopathy.

A single count supports this clonotype. A clone one base away is much larger, so this may be a read error. CDR3 in DNA: TGTGCCAGCAGTTTATGTGGGGAAGGAGAGCAGTACTTC. Encoded protein: CASSLCGEGEQYF. The V call is TRBV12-3 or TRBV12-4, the J call TRBJ2-7; D is unresolved. V lost 2 bases and J 7 bases, leaving 12 bases between the germline ends. The CDR3 contains 13 residues.

On this clonotype: This clone may be a read error of a much larger clone one base away. V is TRBV5-5 and J is TRBJ1-2; unclear D gene. V shed 3 bases and J shed 2 bases, with 11 bases lying between them. This CDR3 comprises 14 residues. Germline CDR1 is SGHKS and CDR2 is YYEKEE (reference sequence). In DNA, the CDR3 is TGTGCCAGCAGCTCGGCCGCGGGGAACTATGGCTACACCTTC. Its translation is CASSSAAGNYGYTF.

The rearrangement links TRBV12-3 or TRBV12-4 to TRBJ2-7; D possibly matches TRBD1 or TRBD2 (5 bases each). With 5 bases removed from V and 12 bases from J, the gap between germline ends came to 17 bases. The CDR3 length is 12 residues. CDR3 residues: CASSPGAPRLYF. The CDR3 bases are TGTGCCAGCAGTCCCGGGGCCCCTCGGCTGTACTTC.

This clonotype was counted once. V and J are TRBV5-6 and TRBJ2-6; perhaps TRBD1 as D (5 bases). Per germline, CDR1 SGHDT and CDR2 YYEEEE. The CDR3 covers 18 residues. V gave up 1 base and J gave up 3 bases, with 17 bases separating them. CDR3 sequence: CASSLWGRAPIGANVLTF. The CDR3 DNA reads TGTGCCAGCAGCTTGTGGGGCAGGGCCCCGATTGGGGCCAACGTCCTGACTTTC.

Concerning this clonotype: The CDR3 does not end in the conserved phenylalanine or tryptophan, so this is likely a read error. The V and J genes are TRBV14 and TRBJ1-1; D call uncertain. Germline V lookup: CDR1 SGHDN, CDR2 FVKESK. Trimming shortened V by 2 bases and J by 1 base, and 17 bases separated the two germline ends. The CDR3 length is 17 residues. CDR3 nucleotides: TGTGCCAGCAGCCAAACCCGGTCGGTAGTAAGGAACACTGAAGCTTTCCTT. Protein product: CASSQTRSVVRNTEAFL.

This clonotype was picked up a small number of times. The chain is built from TRBV4-3 and TRBJ1-4, with 9 bases identical to TRBD1. Germline V gene sequence: CDR1 LGHNA, CDR2 YSLEER. V gave up 3 bases and J gave up 7 bases; unmatched junction bases: 9. The CDR3 spans 16 residues. The CDR3 protein is CASSQALGTGIEKLFF. The DNA of the CDR3 is TGCGCCAGCAGCCAGGCACTAGGGACAGGGATTGAAAAACTGTTTTTT.

This clonotype appeared a few times. The gene calls are TRBV20-1 and TRBJ2-7, with D hard to call. Germline CDR1 is DFQATT and CDR2 is SNEGSKA (reference sequence). CDR3 size: 13 residues. The V gene lost 3 bases and the J gene lost 0 bases, with 9 bases spanning the gap. The CDR3 sequence: CSASRYSSYEQYF. CDR3 DNA: TGCAGTGCTAGTCGGTATAGCTCCTACGAGCAGTACTTC.

The rearrangement uses TRBV5-1 and TRBJ2-2; the D gene is possibly TRBD1 (6 bases). Germline CDR1 SGHRS, CDR2 YFSETQ. V dropped 4 bases and J dropped 6 bases, with 13 bases sitting between them. There are 14 residues in the CDR3. Here the CDR3 reads CASSEDSGSGELFF. In DNA form, the CDR3 reads TGCGCCAGCAGCGAGGACAGCGGCTCCGGGGAGCTGTTTTTT.

V gene TRBV29-1 combines with J gene TRBJ2-5; the D gene could be TRBD1 or TRBD2 (5 bases each). The CDR3 consists of 16 residues. The germline gives CDR1 SQVTM, CDR2 ANQGSEA. V shed 5 bases and J shed 6 bases, with 25 bases lying between them. CDR3 nucleotides: TGCAGCGTTAACGGCCGGAGATCGACGGGGCAAAAGACCCAGTACTTC. Its protein is CSVNGRRSTGQKTQYF.

This clonotype was found a few times. This chain links TRBV5-1 with TRBJ2-2; either TRBD1 or TRBD2 may fit D (6 bases each). In germline, CDR1 is SGHRS, CDR2 YFSETQ. This CDR3 contains 14 residues. V was pared by 4 bases and J by 7 bases, with 14 bases between. The CDR3: CASSPTGAGGELFF. The CDR3 coding sequence is TGCGCCAGCAGCCCCACGGGGGCGGGCGGGGAGCTGTTTTTT.

This clonotype was seen only once. The rearrangement links TRBV20-1 to TRBJ2-5, with 7 bases that match TRBD1. CDR1 is DFQATT, CDR2 SNEGSKA, per germline (reference sequence). J gave up 7 bases and V 3 bases, and 5 bases lay outside the gene matches. The CDR3 loop spans 12 amino acids. The CDR3 loop is CSARPTGMTQYF. DNA of the CDR3: TGCAGTGCTAGGCCGACAGGGATGACCCAGTACTTC.

In this sample, this clonotype turned up a few times. V gene TRBV4-1 combines with J gene TRBJ2-6; D ambiguous. Trimming took 4 bases from V and 5 from J, leaving 12 bases between them. Germline values: CDR1 MGHRA, CDR2 YSYEKL. The CDR3 sequence is 15 residues long. For the CDR3, the DNA is TGCGCCAGCAGCCCCGGCCAGGTCTGGGCCAACGTCCTGACTTTC. It encodes CASSPGQVWANVLTF.

This chain joins TRBV10-3 and TRBJ2-5, with 8 bases identical to TRBD2. V lost 5 bases, J lost 2 bases, and 7 bases stayed unmatched. CDR1 and CDR2 from the germline V gene are ENHRY and SYGVKD. The CDR3 consists of 15 residues. CDR3 bases: TGTGCCATCAGTCTAGTGGCGGGGGGACAAGAGACCCAGTACTTC. Translated, it gives CAISLVAGGQETQYF.

This clonotype has a count of ten or more. The V and J genes are TRBV29-1 and TRBJ1-1; D possibly corresponds to TRBD1 (6 bases). CDR1 and CDR2 (germline): SQVTM, ANQGSEA. Between the trimmed V and J ends, which lost 7 bases and 0 bases, there was a span of 12 bases. CDR3 length: 13 residues. The CDR3 nucleotides read TGCAGCGCCGTACAGGGCTTGAACACTGAAGCTTTCTTT. Translated, it gives CSAVQGLNTEAFF.

This clonotype has ten or more counts. At one end the junction does not follow the germline gene, possibly because of a read error. The chain employs TRBV7-2 and TRBJ2-5, with 11 bases that match TRBD2. Germline CDR1 and CDR2: SGHTA and FQGNSA. The CDR3 has 15 amino acids. Here the CDR3 reads CASSLAGGFQETQYF. CDR3 nucleotides: TGTGCCAGCAGTTTAGCGGGGGGGTTCCAAGAGACCCAGTACTTC.

The chain recombines TRBV5-1 with TRBJ1-2; D is possibly TRBD1 (6 bases). Germline CDR1 and CDR2: SGHRS and YFSETQ. V lost 4 bases, J lost 7 bases, and 11 bases lay in between. The CDR3 extends over 12 amino acids. CDR3 bases: TGCGCCAGCAGCGTACAGGGCCTTGGCTACACCTTC. Protein sequence: CASSVQGLGYTF. The variable domain in full, with the rest retrieved from reference TRBV5-1 and TRBJ1-2, is KAGVTQTPRYLIKTRGQQVTLSCSPISGHRSVSWYQQTPGQGLQFLFEYFSETQRNKGNFPGRFSGRQFSNSRSEMNVSTLELGDSALYLCASSVQGLGYTFGSGTRLTVV.

As for this clonotype: Relative to the germline gene, one junction end is altered; a read error may explain this. The chain carries TRBV7-2 and TRBJ2-7, with 12 bases fitting TRBD2. The germline gives CDR1 SGHTA, CDR2 FQGNSA. CDR3 size: 16 residues. The CDR3 loop reads CASSQDLGLAGLQQDF. Here the CDR3 DNA reads TGCGCCAGCAGCCAAGACCTCGGACTAGCGGGGCTTCAGCAGGACTTC.

This chain joins TRBV6-6 and TRBJ2-7; 13 nucleotides line up with TRBD2. The CDR3 covers 16 residues. Germline V lookup: CDR1 MNHNY, CDR2 SVGAGI (reference sequence). Trimming removed 0 bases from V and 3 bases from J; junction bases left unmatched: 2. The CDR3 DNA is TGTGCCAGCAGTTACTCGAGGACTAGCGGGAGCTACGAGCAGTACTTC. Translating it yields CASSYSRTSGSYEQYF.

CDR3 residues: CASSQVTQLRSGANVLTF. For the CDR3, the DNA is TGTGCCAGCAGCCAAGTTACTCAACTCCGCTCTGGGGCCAACGTCCTGACTTTC. The chain combines TRBV3-1 with TRBJ2-6; unclear D gene. CDR3 length: 18 residues. Germline CDR1 and CDR2: LGHDT and YNNKEL (reference sequence). Trimming took 1 base from V and 0 from J, leaving 13 bases between them.

This rearrangement joins TRBV10-3 to TRBJ2-2; 10 bases are shared with TRBD2. Trimming cost V 10 bases and J 6 bases; bases outside gene matches: 8. This CDR3 is built from 14 residues. The germline V gene has CDR1 ENHRY and CDR2 SYGVKD. CDR3 DNA sequence: TGTGCCACCAAAATCGGGACTAGCGCCGGGGAGCTGTTTTTT. Translating gives CATKIGTSAGELFF.

On this clonotype: Mismatch with germline at one junction end may stem from a read error. The genes are TRBV10-1 and TRBJ2-5; 11 nucleotides match TRBD1. The germline V gene encodes CDR1 WNHNN and CDR2 SYGVQD (reference sequence). The CDR3 is 14 amino acids. The CDR3 DNA reads as TGTGCCATCAAGAGGACAGGGGGCTTGGAGACCCAGTACTTC. The encoded protein is CAIKRTGGLETQYF.

As to this clonotype: This clone may be a read error of a much larger clone one base away. V and J are TRBV2 and TRBJ2-5; 12 bases match TRBD2. CDR1 and CDR2 from the germline V gene are SNHLY and FYNNEI. The CDR3 has 17 amino acids. J gave up 5 bases and V 6 bases, and 13 bases lay outside the gene matches. CDR3 protein: CASRPTSGRAPEETQYF. The CDR3 DNA sequence: TGTGCCAGCAGACCGACTAGCGGGAGAGCCCCCGAGGAGACCCAGTACTTC.

On this clonotype: Germline and junction disagree at one end, which may indicate a read error. The gene calls are TRBV10-1 and TRBJ1-1; a weak D match, TRBD1 (5 bases). CDR1 is WNHNN and CDR2 is SYGVQD in the germline V gene (reference sequence). There are 15 residues in the CDR3. In DNA, the CDR3 is TGTGCCATCAATGGGCAGGGAGCCGGGGAGACTGAAGCTTTCTTT. Its protein is CAINGQGAGETEAFF.

With regard to this clonotype: The final CDR3 position lacks the conserved phenylalanine or tryptophan, pointing to a likely read error. V usage is TRBV5-1 and J usage is TRBJ2-7; 12 bases are shared with TRBD2. The ends lost 0 bases at V and 3 bases at J; junction bases unmatched: 10. The CDR3 extends over 18 amino acids. Germline lookup yields CDR1 SGHRS and CDR2 YFSETQ. Here the CDR3 DNA reads TGCGCCAGCAGCTTGGCCCCTGTTGGACTAGCGGGGTTCTACGAGCAGTACATC. As protein: CASSLAPVGLAGFYEQYI.

About this clonotype itself: This may be a read error, as it is one base from a much larger clone. In DNA, the CDR3 is TGTGCCAGCAGGGGTGCTAGCGGAAACACCAGGGAGCTGTTTTTT. Residues: CASRGASGNTRELFF. This chain uses TRBV2 with TRBJ2-2; TRBD2 agrees at 7 bases. CDR1 is SNHLY, CDR2 FYNNEI, per germline. CDR3 length: 15 amino acids.

By its share, this clonotype is medium-sized (0.01 to 0.1%). The chain employs TRBV10-3 and TRBJ2-7; D call uncertain. CDR1 and CDR2 from the germline V gene are ENHRY and SYGVKD. Trimming took 2 bases from V and 4 from J, leaving 3 bases between them. The CDR3 extends over 11 amino acids. This CDR3 reads CAISEGYEQYF. As DNA, the CDR3 is TGTGCCATCAGTGAGGGGTACGAGCAGTACTTC.

Concerning this clonotype itself: This may come from a read error, since a much larger clone is one base off. This rearrangement joins TRBV7-3 to TRBJ2-2; 8 positions match TRBD1. V was clipped by 4 bases and J by 6 bases; unmatched bases: 7. This CDR3 is built from 15 residues. CDR1 is SGHTA, CDR2 FQGTGA, per germline. The CDR3 sequence is CASSYHKTGAGELFF. The CDR3 DNA reads TGTGCCAGCAGCTACCATAAGACAGGGGCCGGGGAGCTGTTTTTT.

This clonotype was detected ten times or more. J is TRBJ1-6 and V is TRBV5-5; 8 nucleotides agree with TRBD1. Germline values: CDR1 SGHKS, CDR2 YYEKEE (reference sequence). The J segment lost 11 bases and the V segment lost 3 bases, leaving 7 bases of the junction unmatched. The CDR3 is 14 residues long. The CDR3 reads CASSYGQGSPPLHF. The CDR3 DNA is TGTGCCAGCAGCTACGGACAGGGAAGCCCACCCCTCCACTTT.

The V call is TRBV12-5, the J call TRBJ2-7; no firm D call. This CDR3 spans 13 amino acids. Germline V gene sequence: CDR1 LGHNT, CDR2 FRNRAP. V gave up 1 base and J gave up 5 bases, with 9 bases separating them. For the CDR3, the DNA is TGTGCTAGTGGTTTGGATACAAGCGACGAGCAGTACTTC. It is translated as CASGLDTSDEQYF.

The V call is TRBV4-2, the J call TRBJ1-5, with TRBD1 as a possible D gene (5 bases). The CDR3 has 15 amino acids. Germline values: CDR1 LGHNA, CDR2 YNFKEQ. Trimming took 4 bases from V and 0 from J, leaving 10 bases between them. In DNA, the CDR3 is TGTGCCAGCAGCCCGGGGCTTTCTAGCAATCAGCCCCAGCATTTT. It is translated as CASSPGLSSNQPQHF.